This T cell receptor beta chain was found in a study of cytomegalovirus exposure and HLA in healthy donors. Findings and caveats of the study: The study designated roughly 160 TCR beta chains cytomegalovirus-associated.

The CDR3 sequence is 12 residues long. From germline, CDR1 is SQVTM and CDR2 ANQGSEA. Trimming removed 8 bases at V and 2 bases at J, with 13 bases between. Profiling relied on immunoSEQ multiplex PCR, and the TCRdb table lists in-frame clones only, not all of them. This table holds 100,000 to 150,000 clones, roughly nine tenths found once. As for this clone: As yet, its antigen is unknown.

The TCR originated in a woman aged 18 to 35 in good health and CMV-seronegative. Sequencing used PBMCs. The chain recombines TRBV29-1 with TRBJ2-7, with D unresolved. DNA for the CDR3: TGCAGCATCGTGACAAGTACCTACGAGCAGTACTTC. This encodes CSIVTSTYEQYF.